The T cell receptor beta chain described here comes from a study of cytomegalovirus exposure and HLA in healthy donors (TCRdb year 2017). Regarding the complete study: According to a later analysis, the approximately 120 validation repertoires were produced on the same platform as the 666 repertoires of the first cohort. To predict cytomegalovirus infection status, the study combined high-throughput TCR immunosequencing, statistical association of individual TCRs with disease status, and machine learning. The aim of the study was to test whether cataloging public T cell receptors could identify signatures of past pathogen exposure. Along with the roughly 670-subject first cohort, a separate validation cohort of over a hundred different subjects was used. The paper as a whole reports these results and caveats: A total of about 180 TCR beta chains were listed by the study as associated with cytomegalovirus. The authors suggested that the approach could potentially be generalized to other disease states and immunological phenotypes. In a later analysis, TCRs clustered in the first cohort were found to also tend to co-occur in the 120 or so validation repertoires, with 94% of cluster scores above 0. The classifier was reported to diagnose cytomegalovirus status with high specificity and sensitivity in both the original cohort and the validation cohort. A later analysis lacked HLA typing for the validation cohort, so it scored co-occurrence in that cohort across all 110 or so repertoires. Most TCR sequences were observed very rarely across donors, whereas some public TCRs were present in many individuals. Three of the identified cytomegalovirus-associated TCR beta chains were confirmed in vitro to be specific for cytomegalovirus antigens.

Separate from the roughly 650-subject first cohort, the validation cohort of about 120 subjects was the group to which the donors belonged. CDR1 SQVTM and CDR2 ANQGSEA are derived from the germline V gene. From its cysteine to its phenylalanine, the CDR3 spans 12 amino acids. The sequence is cut down to CDR3 DNA, 36 bases in frame from base 1. V and J lose 7 bases and 3 bases, and a span of 9 bases separates them. Note on this clone: Its specific antigen is unknown. No clone much larger than this one lies a single base away; base qualities are absent.

The library was generated by the immunoSEQ multiplex PCR assay. The study's own analysis went as follows. A statistical classification framework was built to diagnose cytomegalovirus status from the catalog of TCR beta chain sequences. TCRdb's version of the immuneACCESS table is confined to in-frame rearrangements and falls short of the full clone set. An unresolved V gene accounts for under half of the shortfall where checked; the remainder is of unknown origin. V, J and clone size derive from that table, while D and trimming were established from the DNA sequence. This sample gives 50,000 to 70,000 clones in total; 90% to 95% of them show up just once. Almost 6% of the sample is taken by the ten largest.

The sequencing input was PBMCs. Recombination linked TRBV29-1 to TRBJ2-2, with TRBD1 perhaps the D gene, on 6 matching bases. This TCR came from a young woman in good health and CMV-seropositive. The DNA sequence is as follows: TGCAGCGCAGGACAGTACACCGGGGAGCTGTTTTTT. Translated, this gives CSAGQYTGELFF.